This T cell receptor (beta chain) originates from a study of memory CD4+ T cells and cytomegalovirus serostatus. Authors' analysis steps: After removing out-of-frame reads, 2 million to 2.5 million distinct TCRbeta sequences remained. Produced via immunoSEQ multiplex PCR; TCRdb's table is partial and in-frame only. The V and J calls and clone size are taken from that table; D and trimming were inferred from the DNA. This sample has 40,000 to 55,000 clones; about 83% occur once, and the top ten carry 1.5% to 2.5%. The germline CDR1 and CDR2 sequences are LNHDA and SQIVND (reference sequence). Trimming cost V 5 bases and J 4 bases, with 12 bases left between them. The CDR3 has 14 residues. Single viable CD3+CD4+CD8-CD45RO+ cells were sorted as the memory CD4+ T cells.

Sequencing input: memory CD4+ T cells from blood. The source is an adult in good health and CMV-seropositive. V is TRBV19 and J is TRBJ1-5; D gene ambiguous. CDR3 bases: TGTGCCAGTAGTTTCGACTCGCGTAATCAGCCCCAGCATTTT. Translated: CASSFDSRNQPQHF. Variable domain in full (rest from reference TRBV19 and TRBJ1-5): DGGITQSPKYLFRKEGQNVTLSCEQNLNHDAMYWYRQDPGQGLRLIYYSQIVNDFQKGDIAEGYSVSREKKESFPLTVTSAQKNPTAFYLCASSFDSRNQPQHFGDGTRLSIL.